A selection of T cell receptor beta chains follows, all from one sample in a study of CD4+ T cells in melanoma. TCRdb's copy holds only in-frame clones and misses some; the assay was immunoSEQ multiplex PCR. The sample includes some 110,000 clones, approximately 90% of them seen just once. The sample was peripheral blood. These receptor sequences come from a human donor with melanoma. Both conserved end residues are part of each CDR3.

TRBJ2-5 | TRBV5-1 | CASSLGERETQYF
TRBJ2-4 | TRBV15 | CATSREASGEGAKNIQYF
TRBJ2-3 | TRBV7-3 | CASSLRSPPSTDTQYF
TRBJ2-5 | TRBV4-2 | CASSQDHGPYQETQYF
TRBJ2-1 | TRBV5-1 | CASSLVTRSNEQFF
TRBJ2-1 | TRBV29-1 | CSVAGDNEQFF
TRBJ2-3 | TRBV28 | CATWAYSSTDTQYF
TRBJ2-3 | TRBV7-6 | CASSLRAESGRSTDTQYF
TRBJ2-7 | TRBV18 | CASSLAATYEQYF
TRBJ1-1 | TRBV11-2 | CASSSSWAQTNTEAFF
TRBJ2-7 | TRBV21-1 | CASSNRPGQGISYEQYF
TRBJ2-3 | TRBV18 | CASSPGTSGAEGDTQYF
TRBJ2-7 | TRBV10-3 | CAISEKRGPYEQYF
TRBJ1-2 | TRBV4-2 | CASSQDRGQGGDYGYTF
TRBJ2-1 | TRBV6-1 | CASSERVEQFF
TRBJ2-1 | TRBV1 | CTSSRTLGVEQFF
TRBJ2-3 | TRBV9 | CASSPWEDTQYF
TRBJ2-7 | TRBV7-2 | CASSTDRGEQYF
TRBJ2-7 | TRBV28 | CASSLWLPSEQYF
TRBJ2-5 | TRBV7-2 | CASSRERLAQETQYF
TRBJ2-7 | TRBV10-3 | CATEQGGDYEQYF
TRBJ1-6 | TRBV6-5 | CASSYSSGGPLHF
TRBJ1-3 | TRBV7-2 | CASSQYEAGNTIYF
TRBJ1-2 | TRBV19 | CASSSSSWGFYGYTF
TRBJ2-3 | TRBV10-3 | CAISEGLAIDTQYF
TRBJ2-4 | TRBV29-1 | CSVVGSKNIQYF
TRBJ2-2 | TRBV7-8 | CASSLRLAHTGELFF
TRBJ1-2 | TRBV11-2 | CASSSKLPDKNYGYTF
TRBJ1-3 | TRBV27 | CASSLQGSGNTIYF
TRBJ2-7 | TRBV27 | CASSRLSGNEQYF
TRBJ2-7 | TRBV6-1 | CASRRGANEQYF
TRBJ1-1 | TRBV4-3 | CASSQDRASITEAFF
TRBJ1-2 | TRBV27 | CATREKGAPSFVGYTF
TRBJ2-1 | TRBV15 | CATWGRYNEQFF
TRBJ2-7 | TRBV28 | CASEPQLAGSEQYF
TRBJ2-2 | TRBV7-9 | CASSPRPTNTGELFF
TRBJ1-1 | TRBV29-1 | CSGSGPRSSEAFF
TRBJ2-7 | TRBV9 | CASSPSGATAYEQYF
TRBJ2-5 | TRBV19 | CASSRQGAGETQYF
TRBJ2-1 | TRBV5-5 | CASSLGGLASNEQFF
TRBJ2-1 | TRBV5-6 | CASSPRTSYNEQFF